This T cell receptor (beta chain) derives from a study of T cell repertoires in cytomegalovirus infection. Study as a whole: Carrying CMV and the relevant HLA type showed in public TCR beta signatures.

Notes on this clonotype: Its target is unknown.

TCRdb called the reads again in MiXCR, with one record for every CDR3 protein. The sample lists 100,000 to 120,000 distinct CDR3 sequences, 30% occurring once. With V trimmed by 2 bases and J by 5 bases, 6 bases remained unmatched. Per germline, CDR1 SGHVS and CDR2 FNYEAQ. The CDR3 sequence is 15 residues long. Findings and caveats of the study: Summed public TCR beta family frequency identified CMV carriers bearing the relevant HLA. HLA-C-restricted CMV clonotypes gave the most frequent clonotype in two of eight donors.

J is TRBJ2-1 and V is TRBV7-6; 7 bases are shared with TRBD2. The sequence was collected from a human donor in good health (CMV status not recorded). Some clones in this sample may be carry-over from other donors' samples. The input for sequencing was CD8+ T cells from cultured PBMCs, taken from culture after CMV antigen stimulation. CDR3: CASSLSFGGNNEQFF. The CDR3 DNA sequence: TGTGCCAGCAGCTTAAGTTTCGGGGGGAACAATGAGCAGTTCTTC.